These T cell receptor beta chains were read from a single sample in a study of blood T cell repertoires in COVID-19. Clones were read by immunoSEQ multiplex PCR, and TCRdb kept only the in-frame ones, dropping some. The sample has 120,000 to 150,000 clones, around 87% seen once. The material sequenced was peripheral blood. These receptors were collected from a woman between 40 and 55 years old with acute or convalescent COVID-19. The CDR3 runs from the conserved cysteine through the conserved F or W. A D gene is named only where the DNA matches it firmly. A clone size is listed for some rows: how often the clone was seen (once, few, many), or a class if it is expanded.

cdr3_length j_call clone_size d_call v_call cdr3_aa cdr3_nt
15 TRBJ1-2 many TRBD1 TRBV19 CASSIAGTGGYGYTF TGTGCCAGTAGTATTGCCGGGACAGGGGGGTATGGCTACACCTTC
15 TRBJ1-5 once TRBD1 TRBV28 CASRYRDRRNQPQHF TGTGCCAGCAGGTACAGGGACAGAAGGAATCAGCCCCAGCATTTT
17 TRBJ2-7 . . TRBV15 CATSRAAGTGWSYEQYF TGTGCCACCAGCAGAGCTGCGGGCACAGGGTGGTCCTACGAGCAGTACTTC
15 TRBJ2-1 . TRBD2 TRBV6-5 CASSIRGGGYNEQFF TGTGCCAGCAGCATACGGGGGGGCGGGTACAATGAGCAGTTCTTC
15 TRBJ2-1 . . TRBV11-2 CASSLQQGPYNEQFF TGTGCCAGCAGCTTACAACAGGGCCCCTACAATGAGCAGTTCTTC
13 TRBJ1-5 . . TRBV2 CASRRENNQPQHF TGTGCCAGCAGACGGGAGAACAATCAGCCCCAGCATTTT
15 TRBJ1-5 . . TRBV7-9 CASSSSGTAHQPQHF TGTGCCAGCAGCTCCAGCGGGACGGCGCATCAGCCCCAGCATTTT
16 TRBJ2-7 . TRBD1 TRBV28 CASSPSGTGSSYEQYF TGTGCCAGCAGTCCCTCCGGGACAGGGAGCTCCTACGAGCAGTACTTC
15 TRBJ2-5 . TRBD1 TRBV24-1 CATSDSGTGVETQYF TGTGCCACCAGTGATTCCGGGACAGGGGTAGAGACCCAGTACTTC
16 TRBJ1-4 . . TRBV5-5 CASTSRLESSDEKLFF TGTGCCAGCACTTCCCGGTTGGAGTCTAGTGATGAAAAACTGTTTTTT
13 TRBJ1-1 . . TRBV19 CASTDRKNTEAFF TGTGCCAGTACCGACAGAAAGAACACTGAAGCTTTCTTT
11 TRBJ1-2 . . TRBV12-3/TRBV12-4 CASGTYYGYTF TGTGCCAGCGGCACGTACTATGGCTACACCTTC
13 TRBJ2-1 . TRBD1 TRBV29-1 CSGGTVSYNEQFF TGCAGCGGGGGGACAGTATCCTACAATGAGCAGTTCTTC
14 TRBJ2-2 . TRBD2 TRBV7-2 CASSPRRGIGELFF TGTGCCAGCAGCCCTCGGCGGGGGATCGGGGAGCTGTTTTTT
13 TRBJ1-4 few . TRBV6-5 CASSSTGFGELFF TGTGCCAGCAGTTCTACAGGATTTGGGGAACTGTTTTTT
15 TRBJ2-3 . . TRBV2 CAGSEGLTPTDTQYF TGTGCCGGCAGCGAGGGACTCACACCCACAGATACGCAGTATTTT
15 TRBJ2-2 . TRBD2 TRBV6-2/TRBV6-3 CASSSLAGIAGELFF TGTGCCAGCAGTTCCCTAGCGGGAATCGCCGGGGAGCTGTTTTTT
15 TRBJ1-2 . TRBD1 TRBV6-4 CASSAGTGGADGYTF TGTGCCAGCAGTGCCGGGACAGGGGGCGCGGATGGCTACACCTTC
14 TRBJ1-4 . TRBD1 TRBV3-1/TRBV3-2 CASSRGTGARELFF TGTGCCAGCAGCCGCGGGACAGGGGCCCGTGAACTGTTTTTT
14 TRBJ2-1 . . TRBV5-1 CASRGGGLSGEQFF TGCGCCAGCAGGGGCGGAGGTTTATCGGGCGAGCAGTTCTTC
14 TRBJ2-3 . . TRBV7-6 CASSLVANGDTQYF TGTGCCAGCAGCTTAGTGGCTAACGGGGATACGCAGTATTTT
13 TRBJ1-4 . . TRBV28 CASRRDNFEKLFF TGTGCCAGCAGACGGGACAATTTTGAAAAACTGTTTTTT
14 TRBJ1-3 . TRBD1 TRBV6-6 CASSQGQGGNTIYF TGTGCCAGCAGTCAAGGACAGGGTGGAAACACCATATATTTT
13 TRBJ1-2 . . TRBV19 CASSTRGAVGYTF TGTGCCAGTAGTACCCGAGGTGCGGTTGGCTACACCTTC
16 TRBJ2-4 few TRBD2 TRBV4-2 CASSQGGGEDKNIQYF TGTGCCAGCAGCCAAGGGGGGGGAGAGGACAAAAACATTCAGTACTTC
16 TRBJ1-4 . TRBD1 TRBV28 CASSFAPQGVGEKLFF TGTGCCAGCAGTTTCGCCCCACAGGGGGTGGGGGAAAAACTGTTTTTT
15 TRBJ2-3 . TRBD2 TRBV5-4 CASSLTSGRADTQYF TGTGCCAGCAGCTTGACTAGCGGGAGAGCAGATACGCAGTATTTT
16 TRBJ2-7 . . TRBV5-6 CASSFAPTDLSYEQYF TGTGCCAGCAGCTTTGCCCCGACAGACCTTTCATACGAGCAGTACTTC
13 TRBJ1-2 . TRBD1 TRBV14 CASSQVPGQGYTF TGTGCCAGCAGCCAAGTCCCGGGACAGGGCTACACCTTC
12 TRBJ2-1 . . TRBV7-2 CASNQRGNEQFF TGTGCCAGCAACCAACGGGGGAATGAGCAGTTCTTC
14 TRBJ1-2 . TRBD1 TRBV6-2/TRBV6-3 CASSYRGQGDGYTF TGTGCCAGCAGTTACAGGGGACAGGGAGATGGCTACACCTTC
13 TRBJ1-3 . . TRBV11-3 CASSQGGRNTIYF TGTGCCAGCAGCCAGGGTGGTCGAAACACCATATATTTT
14 TRBJ1-4 . . TRBV16 CASSQLRDREKLFF TGTGCCAGCAGCCAATTGAGGGATCGAGAAAAACTGTTTTTT
13 TRBJ1-2 . . TRBV7-9 CASSLTEAHGYTF TGTGCCAGCAGCTTGACGGAGGCTCATGGCTACACCTTC
13 TRBJ2-7 . . TRBV3-1/TRBV3-2 CASSPLATYEQYF TGTGCCAGCAGCCCTCTAGCGACCTACGAGCAGTACTTC
18 TRBJ2-3 . . TRBV28 CASTRSEGRFHPTDTQYF TGTGCCAGCACCCGAAGCGAGGGCCGGTTTCATCCCACAGATACGCAGTATTTT
16 TRBJ2-6 . TRBD2 TRBV7-2 CASSPSGGSGANVLTF TGTGCCAGCAGCCCTAGCGGGGGCTCTGGGGCCAACGTCCTGACTTTC
15 TRBJ1-6 . TRBD1 TRBV3-1/TRBV3-2 CARRSGTGVNSPLHF TGTGCCAGGAGGAGTGGGACAGGGGTTAATTCACCCCTCCACTTT
13 TRBJ1-1 . . TRBV29-1 CSALGLTGGGAFF TGCAGCGCTCTGGGGTTGACAGGCGGTGGGGCTTTCTTT
13 TRBJ2-1 . . TRBV19 CANVEGPRNEQFF TGTGCCAATGTGGAGGGACCCCGCAATGAGCAGTTCTTC
11 TRBJ2-2 . . TRBV20-1 CSAEGDGELFF TGCAGTGCTGAGGGGGACGGGGAGCTGTTTTTT
15 TRBJ2-3 . TRBD2 TRBV6-2/TRBV6-3 CASSPGLGRTDTQYF TGTGCCAGCAGCCCCGGACTAGGTCGCACAGATACGCAGTATTTT
12 TRBJ1-4 . TRBD1 TRBV2 CASRTGAEKLFF TGTGCCAGCAGGACAGGGGCTGAAAAACTGTTTTTT
20 TRBJ2-5 . TRBD2 TRBV20-1 CSASSPFGTSGSVPRRDQYF TGCAGTGCTAGTAGCCCCTTCGGGACTAGCGGGAGCGTACCAAGGCGTGACCAGTACTTC
12 TRBJ2-1 . . TRBV5-3 CARSQGGPEQFF TGTGCCAGAAGCCAAGGCGGTCCCGAGCAGTTCTTC
12 TRBJ1-2 . . TRBV28 CASNRANYGYTF TGTGCCAGCAACAGGGCTAACTATGGCTACACCTTC
15 TRBJ2-3 . TRBD2 TRBV19 CASSLAGVNTDTQYF TGTGCCAGTAGTCTAGCGGGAGTCAACACAGATACGCAGTATTTT
14 TRBJ2-5 . TRBD1 TRBV6-2/TRBV6-3 CASSRTGPRETQYF TGTGCCAGCAGTCGGACAGGGCCTAGGGAGACCCAGTACTTC
13 TRBJ1-2 . . TRBV12-3/TRBV12-4 CASSFSDSHGYTF TGTGCCAGCAGTTTCTCGGACAGCCATGGCTACACCTTC
15 TRBJ2-2 . TRBD1 TRBV12-5 CASGRQGARTGELFF TGTGCTAGCGGGAGACAGGGGGCTCGGACCGGGGAGCTGTTTTTT
13 TRBJ2-5 . . TRBV9 CASSPGIFETQYF TGTGCCAGCAGCCCAGGAATCTTCGAGACCCAGTACTTC
13 TRBJ1-1 . . TRBV24-1 CATSDSRVTEAFF TGTGCCACCAGTGACAGCAGGGTCACTGAAGCTTTCTTT
17 TRBJ2-1 . TRBD2 TRBV6-4 CASSEASGRFFVNEQFF TGTGCCAGCAGTGAGGCTAGCGGGAGGTTTTTCGTCAATGAGCAGTTCTTC
15 TRBJ2-5 . TRBD2 TRBV5-5 CASSFVAGGGETQYF TGTGCCAGCAGCTTCGTAGCGGGAGGCGGGGAGACCCAGTACTTC
11 TRBJ2-2 . . TRBV5-5 CASSFAGELFF TGTGCCAGCAGCTTCGCCGGGGAGCTGTTTTTT